The next 30 T cell receptor beta chains were all read from a single sample in a study of blood T cell repertoires in COVID-19. Repertoires were generated with immunoSEQ multiplex PCR, while TCRdb's copy carries only in-frame clones and drops some. The sample contains tens of thousands of clones, roughly 85% of which appear only once. Sequencing used peripheral blood. The receptors stem from a man in his sixties with acute or convalescent COVID-19.

The chain is built from TRBV27 and TRBJ2-5; 7 nucleotides agree with TRBD1. The CDR3 totals 13 residues. V was clipped by 2 bases and J by 5 bases; unmatched bases: 2. Germline CDR1 and CDR2: MNHEY and SMNVEV (reference sequence). CDR3 residues: CASSLVGQETQYF. The CDR3 DNA is TGTGCCAGCAGTTTAGTGGGACAGGAGACCCAGTACTTC.

V usage is TRBV4-3 and J usage is TRBJ2-7; 10 bases are shared with TRBD1. Per the germline V gene, CDR1 is LGHNA and CDR2 is YSLEER. The CDR3 spans 17 residues. The junction had 13 bases not matched to a gene; V was cut back by 1 base and J by 7 bases. The CDR3 here is CASSQGRPGQGTLEQYF. Written as DNA, the CDR3 is TGCGCCAGCAGCCAAGGGAGACCGGGACAGGGGACGTTGGAGCAGTACTTC.

The rearrangement uses TRBV7-2 and TRBJ1-2; 8 bases align to TRBD1. J lost 8 bases, V lost 3 bases, and 5 bases had no gene match. Per germline, CDR1 SGHTA and CDR2 FQGNSA. The CDR3 runs 13 residues. CDR3 nucleotide sequence: TGTGCCAGCAGCTTGGCAGGGGGCGCGGGCTACACCTTC. It yields the protein CASSLAGGAGYTF.

The V call is TRBV5-6, the J call TRBJ2-7, with D possibly being TRBD2 (6 bases). V lost 4 bases and J 5 bases, leaving 16 bases between the germline ends. Germline CDR1 reads SGHDT; CDR2 reads YYEEEE. The CDR3 extends over 14 amino acids. Here the CDR3 reads CASSDPGTGDEQYF. The CDR3 nucleotides are TGTGCCAGCAGCGATCCCGGGACGGGAGACGAGCAGTACTTC.

The rearrangement uses TRBV28 and TRBJ2-7, with TRBD2 identical over 12 bases. Germline-derived CDR1 and CDR2 are MDHEN and SYDVKM. The CDR3 length is 16 residues. V was clipped by 6 bases and J by 3 bases; unmatched bases: 9. CDR3 bases: TGTGCCAGCAGCCGACCACTAGCGGGAGGACTCTACGAGCAGTACTTC. Amino acid sequence: CASSRPLAGGLYEQYF. Based on the CDR3 plus reference TRBV28 and TRBJ2-7, the full variable domain is DVKVTQSSRYLVKRTGEKVFLECVQDMDHENMFWYRQDPGLGLRLIYFSYDVKMKEKGDIPEGYSVSREKKERFSLILESASTNQTSMYLCASSRPLAGGLYEQYFGPGTRLTVT.

This chain uses TRBV28 with TRBJ2-2, with D possibly TRBD2 on 6 matching bases. Germline-derived CDR1 and CDR2 are MDHEN and SYDVKM. Trimming left V 5 bases short and J 5 bases short, with 15 bases between. This CDR3 region has 15 residues. CDR3 loop: CASSAAGTFTGELFF. The CDR3 DNA is TGTGCCAGCAGTGCCGCCGGGACTTTTACCGGGGAGCTGTTTTTT.

J is TRBJ2-3 and V is TRBV28, with 11 bases fitting TRBD1. Trimming cost V 5 bases and J 6 bases; bases outside gene matches: 4. This CDR3 comprises 14 residues. Looked up from germline, CDR1 is MDHEN and CDR2 is SYDVKM. CDR3: CASSPRTGGDTQYF. CDR3 nucleotide sequence: TGTGCCAGCAGTCCGCGGACAGGGGGCGATACGCAGTATTTT.

The chain carries TRBV19 and TRBJ2-6; TRBD1 is a possible D gene (6 bases). Germline V gene data show CDR1 as LNHDA and CDR2 as SQIVND (reference sequence). The germline V and J ends were trimmed by 5 bases and 0 bases, with 11 bases remaining between them. The CDR3 has 16 residues. CDR3 region: CASSAWGLSGANVLTF. CDR3 bases: TGTGCCAGTAGTGCGTGGGGGCTCTCTGGGGCCAACGTCCTGACTTTC. The full variable domain, its missing parts supplied by reference TRBV19 and TRBJ2-6, is DGGITQSPKYLFRKEGQNVTLSCEQNLNHDAMYWYRQDPGQGLRLIYYSQIVNDFQKGDIAEGYSVSREKKESFPLTVTSAQKNPTAFYLCASSAWGLSGANVLTFGAGSRLTVL.

The chain couples TRBV7-3 to TRBJ2-7, with 7 positions matching TRBD1. V lost 5 bases, J lost 2 bases, and 9 bases stayed unmatched. The CDR3 spans 15 residues. Germline lookup yields CDR1 SGHTA and CDR2 FQGTGA. CDR3 residues: CASSPSRDRPYEQYF. In nucleotides, the CDR3 is TGTGCCAGCAGCCCATCTAGGGACAGACCCTACGAGCAGTACTTC. Using reference TRBV7-3 and TRBJ2-7 for the parts outside the CDR3, the full variable domain is GAGVSQTPSNKVTEKGKYVELRCDPISGHTALYWYRQSLGQGPEFLIYFQGTGAADDSGLPNDRFFAVRPEGSVSTLKIQRTERGDSAVYLCASSPSRDRPYEQYFGPGTRLTVT.

The V and J genes are TRBV30 and TRBJ2-5; 11 nucleotides agree with TRBD2. The germline V gene has CDR1 GTSNPN and CDR2 SVGIG (reference sequence). The CDR3 length is 17 residues. V lost 5 bases, J lost 7 bases, and 18 bases stayed unmatched. CDR3 DNA sequence: TGTGCCTGGGGGGGGTCGCGGACTAGCGGGTGGCCGGGGACCCAGTACTTC. Translating gives CAWGGSRTSGWPGTQYF.

V and J are TRBV30 and TRBJ2-1, with 8 bases fitting TRBD2. The CDR3 contains 14 residues. The J segment lost 5 bases and the V segment lost 5 bases, leaving 8 bases of the junction unmatched. Germline V gene lookup returns CDR1 GTSNPN and CDR2 SVGIG (reference sequence). The CDR3 spells CAWGGLAGDNEQFF. DNA of the CDR3: TGTGCCTGGGGTGGGCTAGCGGGTGACAATGAGCAGTTCTTC.

In this sample, this clone turned up once. This chain connects TRBV20-1 to TRBJ2-2; D not resolved. Germline V CDR1 and CDR2: DFQATT, SNEGSKA (reference sequence). V was trimmed by 3 bases and J by 7 bases, leaving 9 bases between them. CDR3 length equals 12 residues. CDR3 nucleotides: TGCAGTGCTAGTCACACAGACGGGGAGCTGTTTTTT. It translates to CSASHTDGELFF.

The table lists this clone with a count of one. This chain uses TRBV27 with TRBJ2-1; D may be TRBD1 (6 bases). The CDR3 loop spans 13 amino acids. V shed 6 bases and J shed 8 bases, with 14 bases lying between them. Germline V gene lookup returns CDR1 MNHEY and CDR2 SMNVEV (reference sequence). CDR3 coding DNA: TGTGCCAGCAGGGGGGCTAAAGGTTATGAGCAGTTCTTC. Translated, it gives CASRGAKGYEQFF.

The chain employs TRBV12-3 or TRBV12-4 and TRBJ2-7; the D gene is possibly TRBD2 (5 bases). Between the trimmed V and J ends, which lost 5 bases and 6 bases, there was a span of 14 bases. The CDR3 totals 13 residues. The CDR3 DNA is TGTGCCAGCAGTCAGGAGGTTCTCGTCGAGCAGTACTTC. Its translation is CASSQEVLVEQYF.

J is TRBJ1-1 and V is TRBV11-2, with 7 bases identical to TRBD1. Germline-derived CDR1 and CDR2 are SGHAT and FQNNGV. V shed 5 bases and J 1 base; nucleotides not matched to a gene: 7. This CDR3 comprises 15 residues. This CDR3 is CASSPRTGTNTEAFF. DNA for the CDR3: TGTGCCAGCAGCCCCCGGACAGGAACGAACACTGAAGCTTTCTTT.

The chain joins TRBV19 to TRBJ2-7; D gene ambiguous. The germline V gene has CDR1 LNHDA and CDR2 SQIVND (reference sequence). CDR3 size: 15 residues. V lost 3 bases to trimming and J lost 4 bases, with 16 bases between them. The CDR3 DNA follows: TGTGCCAGTAGTATGAATGGCCGAGCAGGTTACGAGCAGTACTTC. Its protein product is CASSMNGRAGYEQYF.

This clone was seen a few times. The chain employs TRBV21-1 and TRBJ2-1; the D call of TRBD2 is as the table states it, not checked on the DNA. TRBV21-1 is a pseudogene. The CDR3 covers 19 residues. Here the CDR3 reads CASYPQGLAGEGSYNEQFF. Here the CDR3 DNA reads TGTGCCAGCTATCCCCAGGGACTAGCGGGAGAGGGTTCCTACAATGAGCAGTTCTTC.

The rearrangement uses TRBV18 and TRBJ2-7, with TRBD1 identical over 12 bases. This CDR3 region has 14 residues. Germline CDR1 is KGHSH and CDR2 is LQKENI. After removal of 2 bases from V and 7 bases from J, the junction contained 3 bases not matched to a gene. The CDR3 DNA sequence: TGTGCCAGCTCACCAGGGGACAGGGGGCGTGAGCAGTACTTC. Protein: CASSPGDRGREQYF.

This clone was seen more than once but under ten times. V is TRBV21-1 and J is TRBJ2-5; the table's D gene call, TRBD1, was not cross checked with the DNA. TRBV21-1 is a known pseudogene. The CDR3 sequence is 16 residues long. The CDR3 coding sequence is TGTGCCAGCAGCAAACGGCCGCGGACAGGCCAAGAGACCCAGTACTTC. It codes for CASSKRPRTGQETQYF.

As DNA, the CDR3 is TGTGCCAGCAGCCAAGACTGGAGGAACACTGAAGCTTTCTTT. Encoded protein: CASSQDWRNTEAFF. The chain combines TRBV4-2 with TRBJ1-1; D ambiguous. The CDR3 spans 14 residues. Germline loops: CDR1 LGHNA, CDR2 YNFKEQ. Trimming cost V 0 bases and J 1 base, with 6 bases left between them.

This chain links TRBV12-3 or TRBV12-4 with TRBJ2-1; the match to TRBD2 covers 7 bases. Trimming at V came to 8 bases and at J to 7 bases, leaving 8 bases not matched to a gene. CDR3 length equals 13 residues. For the CDR3, the DNA is TGTGCCAGCCTTCACCTTAGCGGGAATGAGCAGTTCTTC. Amino acids: CASLHLSGNEQFF.

The chain employs TRBV20-1 and TRBJ1-4; no clear D. The CDR3 sequence is 11 residues long. Trimming cost V 3 bases and J 6 bases, with 5 bases left between them. Germline CDR1 is DFQATT and CDR2 is SNEGSKA (reference sequence). The CDR3 region is CSARADEKLFF. The CDR3 DNA reads TGCAGTGCTAGGGCAGATGAAAAACTGTTTTTT.

This sequence joins TRBV5-1 and TRBJ2-7, with TRBD1 matching over 7 bases. Trimming took 0 bases from V and 2 from J; bases not matched to a gene: 11. Germline loops: CDR1 SGHRS, CDR2 YFSETQ. CDR3 length: 17 amino acids. The CDR3 sequence: CASSLGPVDRAPYEQYF. The CDR3 DNA reads TGCGCCAGCAGCTTGGGTCCCGTCGACAGGGCACCCTACGAGCAGTACTTC.

The chain employs TRBV19 and TRBJ2-3, with 8 bases lining up with TRBD1. CDR3 length: 15 amino acids. The germline V gene has CDR1 LNHDA and CDR2 SQIVND (reference sequence). The V segment lost 6 bases and the J segment 4 bases; nucleotides outside the gene matches: 9. CDR3 nucleotide sequence: TGTGCCAGTAGCCACGGACAGGGAGTACCAGATACGCAGTATTTT. This codes for CASSHGQGVPDTQYF.

J is TRBJ1-5 and V is TRBV2, with 8 bases lining up with TRBD1. Germline V gene sequence: CDR1 SNHLY, CDR2 FYNNEI. The trim removed 7 bases at V and 4 bases at J, leaving 9 bases unmatched. The CDR3 consists of 15 residues. This chain's CDR3 is CASTRGQGVNQPQHF. The CDR3 DNA is TGTGCCAGCACCCGAGGACAGGGCGTTAATCAGCCCCAGCATTTT.

The V and J genes are TRBV11-3 and TRBJ2-5, with D perhaps matching TRBD2 (5 bases). Trimming shortened V by 3 bases and J by 3 bases, and 5 bases separated the two germline ends. Germline V gene sequence: CDR1 SGHNT, CDR2 YENEEA. The CDR3 has 12 residues. The CDR3 loop reads CASSFGEETQYF. As DNA, the CDR3 is TGTGCCAGCAGCTTCGGGGAAGAGACCCAGTACTTC. The complete variable domain, with remaining parts taken from reference TRBV11-3 and TRBJ2-5, reads EAGVVQSPRYKIIEKKQPVAFWCNPISGHNTLYWYLQNLGQGPELLIRYENEEAVDDSQLPKDRFSAERLKGVDSTLKIQPAELGDSAVYLCASSFGEETQYFGPGTRLLVL.

In the case of this clone: The sample carries other DNA sequences with the same CDR3. The rearrangement links TRBV18 to TRBJ2-7, with a weak D call TRBD2 (6 bases). Germline CDR1 KGHSH, CDR2 LQKENI. This CDR3 has 13 residues. Trimming stripped 3 bases from V and 6 bases from J, with 12 bases between. The CDR3 bases are TGTGCCAGCTCACCCCCCGGGGGAGGCGAGCAGTACTTC. Translation gives CASSPPGGGEQYF. The complete variable domain, with remaining parts taken from reference TRBV18 and TRBJ2-7, reads NAGVMQNPRHLVRRRGQEARLRCSPMKGHSHVYWYRQLPEEGLKFMVYLQKENIIDESGMPKERFSAEFPKEGPSILRIQQVVRGDSAAYFCASSPPGGGEQYFGPGTRLTVT.

This clone was counted a few times. This rearrangement joins TRBV28 to TRBJ1-6, with D hard to call. Germline V gene sequence: CDR1 MDHEN, CDR2 SYDVKM. This CDR3 spans 17 amino acids. The V gene lost 6 bases and the J gene lost 0 bases, with 15 bases spanning the gap. CDR3 nucleotides: TGTGCCAGCAGCCCAGGTTCGGCCAGCTCCTATAATTCACCCCTCCACTTT. This encodes CASSPGSASSYNSPLHF.

The chain combines TRBV4-1 with TRBJ1-1, with a tentative D call TRBD1 (6 bases). The length of the CDR3 is 14 residues. Germline CDR1 reads MGHRA; CDR2 reads YSYEKL. Trimming removed 3 bases from V and 11 bases from J, with 19 bases in between. The CDR3 sequence: CASSHLPRGAWAFF. The CDR3 DNA follows: TGCGCCAGCAGCCACCTGCCCCGGGGGGCCTGGGCTTTCTTT.

The chain links TRBV27 to TRBJ2-7, with 14 positions matching TRBD2. Germline CDR1 is MNHEY and CDR2 is SMNVEV (reference sequence). The CDR3 is 16 amino acids. The J segment lost 4 bases and the V segment lost 3 bases, leaving 5 bases of the junction unmatched. The DNA for the CDR3 is TGTGCCAGCAGTTTCGGGACTAGCGGGGGATTATACGAGCAGTACTTC. This sequence encodes CASSFGTSGGLYEQYF.